This is a list of T cell receptor beta chains from one sample in a study of shared clonotypes between healthy human individuals. TCRdb's copy holds only in-frame clones and misses some; the assay was immunoSEQ multiplex PCR. The sample carries 2 million to 2.5 million clones, roughly 93% recorded once. The sample comprised naive CD4+ T cells from PBMCs. The receptors originated from a man aged 18 to 35 in good health. Some clones in this sample may be carry-over from other donors' samples. Both conserved end residues are part of each CDR3. Each record gives: V gene, J gene, D gene, clone size, CDR3 DNA, CDR3 protein. D genes are given only for firm matches. For some rows the clone size is stated as once, few or many, or as a class when expanded; others skip it.

TRBV30	TRBJ1-5	.	.	TGTGCCTGGAGTGTCCTCGATAGCAATCAGCCCCAGCATTTT	CAWSVLDSNQPQHF
TRBV9	TRBJ2-3	TRBD2	.	TGTGCCAGCAGCGTAGGGGCTAGCGGATCCACAGATACGCAGTATTTT	CASSVGASGSTDTQYF
TRBV27	TRBJ1-4	.	.	TGTGCCAGCAGTCCCCCAGGACAGACTGCAACTAATGAAAAACTGTTTTTT	CASSPPGQTATNEKLFF
TRBV10-3	TRBJ2-7	.	.	TGTGCCATCAGTGCGGGTTTCAACGAGCAGTACTTC	CAISAGFNEQYF
TRBV7-9	TRBJ2-3	.	.	TGTGCCAGCAGCTTGATGGGGGCTATGGAGACAGATACGCAGTATTTT	CASSLMGAMETDTQYF
TRBV2	TRBJ1-3	.	.	TGTGCCAGCAGTGAAGGGACACTGACTGGAAACACCATATATTTT	CASSEGTLTGNTIYF
TRBV5-1	TRBJ1-1	TRBD1	.	TGCGCCAGCAGCACGGACAGGCCCCCGAACACTGAAGCTTTCTTT	CASSTDRPPNTEAFF
TRBV18	TRBJ2-5	TRBD2	.	TGTGCCAGCTCACCCCGGACTAGCGGTGAAGAGACCCAGTACTTC	CASSPRTSGEETQYF
TRBV2	TRBJ2-3	TRBD2	.	TGTGCCAGCAGGATAGGGAGGGAGGGAGTCAGTACGCAGTATTTT	CASRIGREGVSTQYF
TRBV10-3	TRBJ2-7	TRBD2	once	TGTGCCATCAGTGAGGCCCGGCTAGCGGGAACCGACGAGCAGTACTTC	CAISEARLAGTDEQYF
TRBV6-6	TRBJ1-1	.	.	TGTGCCAGCAGCCCTCCCCGGGGGAATGCTTTCTTT	CASSPPRGNAFF
TRBV6-5	TRBJ2-7	TRBD1	.	TGTGCCAGCACCCGGACAGGGGGCTCCTACGAGCAGTACTTC	CASTRTGGSYEQYF
TRBV5-4	TRBJ2-3	TRBD2	.	TGTGCCAGCAGCCCGGCGGGACTAGCGACGGCAGATACGCAGTATTTT	CASSPAGLATADTQYF
TRBV7-3	TRBJ2-3	.	once	TGTGCCAGCAGCCCCTCGCCAGGAGCGGGCACAGATACGCAGTATTTT	CASSPSPGAGTDTQYF
TRBV6-5	TRBJ1-4	.	.	TGTGCCAGCAGTGACCGGGCCGGTAATGAAAAACTGTTTTTT	CASSDRAGNEKLFF
TRBV10-3	TRBJ2-3	.	.	TGTGCCATCAGTGAGTATACTTGGGGGCCGCTTAATGGGGATACGCAGTATTTT	CAISEYTWGPLNGDTQYF
TRBV29-1	TRBJ1-1	.	.	TGCAGCGTTAGAGGTCGGGGGGGGACTGAAGCTTTCTTT	CSVRGRGGTEAFF
TRBV4-3	TRBJ2-5	.	.	TGCGCCAGCAGCCAAGAAACTAATTCTGTAGAGACCCAGTACTTC	CASSQETNSVETQYF
TRBV9	TRBJ2-2	.	.	TGTGCCAGCAGCTCAAGGGGCTCGAACACCGGGGAGCTGTTTTTT	CASSSRGSNTGELFF
TRBV19	TRBJ1-5	.	.	TGTGCCAGTAGTGACCACAGGGTTAACCAGCCCCAGCATTTT	CASSDHRVNQPQHF
TRBV15	TRBJ2-1	TRBD1	.	TGTGCCACCAGCAGGGGGACAGGGGGCAATGAGCAGTTCTTC	CATSRGTGGNEQFF
TRBV28	TRBJ2-7	.	.	TGTGCCAGCAGTTTAACCAGGAACGGGGGAAACGAGCAGTACTTC	CASSLTRNGGNEQYF
TRBV7-3	TRBJ2-7	TRBD2	.	TGTGCCAGCAGCTCTAGCGGTAGCTCCTACGAGCAGTACTTC	CASSSSGSSYEQYF
TRBV7-8	TRBJ1-5	.	.	TGTGCCAGCAGCCCGAAGCTGTCCCCAGGGCCTCAGCAGCCCCAGCATTTT	CASSPKLSPGPQQPQHF
TRBV27	TRBJ1-1	TRBD1	.	TGTGCCAGCAGTTCGACAGGGGGCGCGGAGAGCACTGAAGCTTTCTTT	CASSSTGGAESTEAFF
TRBV28	TRBJ1-2	TRBD1	.	TGTGCCACCTCCTGGGACAGGTCTTCTGGCTACACCTTC	CATSWDRSSGYTF
TRBV5-4	TRBJ2-7	.	.	TGTGCCAGCAGCTTGGACTCTATATCATACGAGCAGTACTTC	CASSLDSISYEQYF
TRBV18	TRBJ2-3	.	.	TGTGCCAGCTCACCAATTCCTAGAAGGTCAGATACGCAGTATTTT	CASSPIPRRSDTQYF
TRBV29-1	TRBJ2-7	.	.	TGCAGCGTTGGGGGCAGGGCCACCTACGAGCAGTACTTC	CSVGGRATYEQYF
TRBV7-3	TRBJ2-3	.	.	TGTGCCAGCAGCATTGGACGGGGCCCAGATACGCAGTATTTT	CASSIGRGPDTQYF
TRBV7-6	TRBJ1-1	.	.	TGTGCCAGCAGCTTGGGGGCAAGGAGCACTGAAGCTTTCTTT	CASSLGARSTEAFF
TRBV29-1	TRBJ2-4	.	.	TGCAGCGTTGGCGGTCTAGCCAAAAACATTCAGTACTTC	CSVGGLAKNIQYF
TRBV6-5	TRBJ1-1	.	.	TGTGCCAGCACCTCTACGTGGGGAACTGAAGCTTTCTTT	CASTSTWGTEAFF
TRBV30	TRBJ2-7	.	.	TGTGCCTGGAGTGTACAAAGACAGCTGATCTACGAGCAGTACTTC	CAWSVQRQLIYEQYF
TRBV29-1	TRBJ2-3	TRBD1	once	TGCAGCGTCTCAAGCCGGGACAGGGTTCTTTCCTTCGCTAGCACAGATACGCAGTATTTT	CSVSSRDRVLSFASTDTQYF
TRBV2	TRBJ2-1	.	.	TGTGCCAGCAGTACAAGGGGTGAGCAGTTCTTC	CASSTRGEQFF
TRBV5-6	TRBJ2-1	.	.	TGTGCCAGCAGCTTTGTAACCTATGAGCAGTTCTTC	CASSFVTYEQFF
TRBV7-3	TRBJ1-2	.	.	TGTGCCAGCAGCCCGAAGGACGGGTATGGCTACACCTTC	CASSPKDGYGYTF
TRBV5-5	TRBJ1-3	.	.	TGTGCCAGCACGGGAGGGGGTCCCCTCTCCGGAAACACCATATATTTT	CASTGGGPLSGNTIYF
TRBV9	TRBJ2-1	.	.	TGTGCCAGCAGCGCCCCCCCCTACAATGAGCAGTTCTTC	CASSAPPYNEQFF
TRBV28	TRBJ2-7	TRBD1	.	TGTGCCAGTTGGACCGGGACAGGGAGCTCCTACGAGCAGTACTTC	CASWTGTGSSYEQYF
TRBV5-4	TRBJ2-3	TRBD2	.	TGTGCCAGCAGCTTGGTAATTTGGCGGGAGTTCCGCACAGATACGCAGTATTTT	CASSLVIWREFRTDTQYF
TRBV7-3	TRBJ2-2	.	.	TGTGCCAGCAGCCTCCCAGGCGGCCCGAACACCGGGGAGCTGTTTTTT	CASSLPGGPNTGELFF
TRBV4-2	TRBJ2-7	TRBD1	.	TGTGCCAGCAGCCAAGATTTCCCCTCCCGGGACAGTCTCTCCGAGCAGTACTTC	CASSQDFPSRDSLSEQYF
TRBV12-5	TRBJ1-1	TRBD1	.	TGTGCTAGTGGTTTCCACCGCCTAGGACAGGGGACTAAAGCTTTCTTT	CASGFHRLGQGTKAFF
TRBV28	TRBJ1-5	.	few	TGTGCCAGCAGTTTCTTAGGCACAGGGCGCAATCAGCCCCAGCATTTT	CASSFLGTGRNQPQHF
TRBV15	TRBJ1-5	TRBD1	.	TGTGCCACGTCGGGACAGGTCTTAAATCAGCCCCAGCATTTT	CATSGQVLNQPQHF
TRBV19	TRBJ2-1	TRBD2	.	TGTGCCAGTAGTATAGGGACTAGCGGGAGGGCCATTGAGCAGTTCTTC	CASSIGTSGRAIEQFF
TRBV6-5	TRBJ1-4	.	.	TGTGCCAGCAGACCATCAGGAGCCAAAAATGAAAAACTGTTTTTT	CASRPSGAKNEKLFF